Here is one TCR beta chain with its context. Reverse transcription of extracted RNA yielded cDNA, which provided the sequencing template. Generated by immunoSEQ multiplex PCR, the TCRdb table keeps only in-frame clones and is missing some. The sample holds roughly 150,000 clones, around 60% seen once. Individuals with alopecia areata gave both lesional scalp punch biopsies and peripheral blood for collection. Using a FACSAria, the CD4+ and CD8+ T cells were sorted from the PBMCs. The sample is drawn from a study of CD8+ T cells in alopecia areata. In the study overall: The study gave treated patients oral tofacitinib at 5 to 10 mg twice daily.

Germline CDR1 reads SGHTA; CDR2 reads FQGNSA. V shed 5 bases and J 0 bases; nucleotides not matched to a gene: 8. This CDR3 is 16 amino acids long. This sequence was found in a human donor with alopecia areata. The V and J genes are TRBV7-2 and TRBJ2-7, with TRBD1 matching 9 bases. The sequencing here drew on CD4+ T cells sorted from blood, taken at week 0. CDR3 in DNA: TGTGCCAGCAGCCCGACTGGGACAGGGATCTCCTACGAGCAGTACTTC. It is translated as CASSPTGTGISYEQYF.